The 9 T cell receptor beta chains below all came from one sample that was sequenced in a study of regulatory T cells in long-lasting Graves disease. Time point specified: newly diagnosed GD, antithyroid drugs for less than 3 months. PBMC RNA served as the TCR library source. Construction of the TCR beta libraries employed iRepertoire HTBI primers in conjunction with Arm-PCR of CDR3 regions. One entry per CDR3 protein results from TCRdb running MiXCR on the multiplex PCR reads. The table has about 500,000 distinct CDR3 sequences, about 12% seen once. These data also formed part of another study, on T cells in Graves' hyperthyroidism and ophthalmopathy.

Here the sequenced sample was peripheral blood mononuclear cells (PBMCs), taken at new diagnosis, from a patient treated with antithyroid drugs. Source of these receptors: a woman in her 30s with Graves disease.

The rearrangement links TRBV29-1 to TRBJ2-7; 9 positions match TRBD2. CDR1 is SQVTM, CDR2 ANQGSEA, per germline. V shed 4 bases, J shed 6 bases, and the junction held 7 bases outside the gene matches. The CDR3 consists of 13 residues. The CDR3 sequence: CSVVLAGSSEQYF. The CDR3 nucleotides are TGCAGCGTTGTCCTAGCGGGATCGAGCGAGCAGTACTTC.

This clonotype was recorded at least ten times. This chain uses TRBV2 with TRBJ2-1; D may be TRBD2 (5 bases). This CDR3 has 14 amino acids. V lost 7 bases, J lost 0 bases, and 10 bases lay in between. The germline V gene encodes CDR1 SNHLY and CDR2 FYNNEI. Written as DNA, the CDR3 is TGTGCCAGCATTGAGGACTTCTCCTACAATGAGCAGTTCTTC. Translating gives CASIEDFSYNEQFF.

Comments on this clonotype: Given a much more abundant clone one base away, this may be a read error. The CDR3 protein is CAGSKIRPVDTQYF. CDR3 DNA sequence: TGTGCCGGCAGTAAAATCCGCCCGGTTGATACGCAGTATTTT. The V call is TRBV27, the J call TRBJ2-3; D not certain. Germline V gene sequence: CDR1 MNHEY, CDR2 SMNVEV (reference sequence). This CDR3 is built from 14 residues.

This clonotype has a count of ten or more. The V gene is TRBV19, the J gene TRBJ1-1; 7 nucleotides agree with TRBD1. CDR1 LNHDA and CDR2 SQIVND come from the germline V gene (reference sequence). With V trimmed by 2 bases and J by 0 bases, 12 bases remained unmatched. The CDR3 has 18 residues. In DNA form, the CDR3 reads TGTGCCAGTAGTATATTGACAGGGCCCGACGTCTTGAACACTGAAGCTTTCTTT. Residues: CASSILTGPDVLNTEAFF.

This clonotype was recorded at least ten times. The chain links TRBV29-1 to TRBJ2-3; D may be TRBD2 (7 bases). V dropped 4 bases and J dropped 0 bases, with 14 bases sitting between them. CDR1 and CDR2 from the germline V gene are SQVTM and ANQGSEA. The length of the CDR3 is 15 residues. Written as DNA, the CDR3 is TGCAGCGTTGTGGGGGGGCCCAAGAGCACAGATACGCAGTATTTT. As protein: CSVVGGPKSTDTQYF.

This clonotype was counted many times. The genes are TRBV24-1 and TRBJ2-1, with unresolved D. Trimming cost V 5 bases and J 5 bases, with 12 bases left between them. CDR3 length equals 14 residues. The germline V gene has CDR1 KGHDR and CDR2 SFDVKD. The CDR3 coding sequence is TGTGCCACCAGTGGACACCGCCCCAACAATGAGCAGTTCTTC. Translated: CATSGHRPNNEQFF.

This clonotype appeared many times. In nucleotides, the CDR3 is TGTGCCAGCAGTTTATGGGGAGAGGGCGGCCGGACTCTAAGAGGCAATGAGCAGTTCTTC. It is translated as CASSLWGEGGRTLRGNEQFF. J is TRBJ2-1 and V is TRBV27; D is possibly TRBD2 (5 bases). V was shortened by 1 base and J by 6 bases, with 28 bases between the two germline ends. Germline V gene sequence: CDR1 MNHEY, CDR2 SMNVEV (reference sequence). The CDR3 totals 20 residues.

The table lists this clonotype with many counts. The V gene is TRBV13, the J gene TRBJ1-1, with D possibly matching TRBD1 (6 bases). Trimming removed 5 bases from V and 7 bases from J, with 14 bases in between. Germline loops: CDR1 PRHDT, CDR2 FYEKMQ (reference sequence). This CDR3 comprises 13 residues. The CDR3 is CASSPDSSGEAFF. For the CDR3, the DNA is TGTGCCAGCAGCCCGGACAGTTCGGGTGAAGCTTTCTTT. The full variable domain, its missing parts supplied by reference TRBV13 and TRBJ1-1, is AAGVIQSPRHLIKEKRETATLKCYPIPRHDTVYWYQQGPGQDPQFLISFYEKMQSDKGSIPDRFSAQQFSDYHSELNMSSLELGDSALYFCASSPDSSGEAFFGQGTRLTVV.

This clonotype has ten or more counts. V and J are TRBV11-2 and TRBJ1-6; 8 positions match TRBD1. This CDR3 spans 15 amino acids. V lost 5 bases and J lost 13; bases outside the gene matches: 13. Germline CDR1 is SGHAT and CDR2 is FQNNGV. The CDR3 coding sequence is TGTGCCAGCAGCGGGACAGGCTTCTCCCGGTTGCCCCTCCACTTT. This codes for CASSGTGFSRLPLHF.